This is a list of T cell receptor beta chains from one sample in a study of T cell changes during pregnancy in multiple sclerosis. The table came from immunoSEQ multiplex PCR; TCRdb's copy has only in-frame clones and leaves some out. This table holds about 70,000 clones, about 91% found once. The material was peripheral blood, obtained in the first trimester of pregnancy. The receptors here all came from a female donor with multiple sclerosis, enrolled in a pregnancy study. Each CDR3 is given with its conserved first and last residue. Fields, in order: CDR3 protein, CDR3 DNA, V gene, clone size, D gene, J gene. D genes are given only for firm matches. The size of a clone is reported for some rows only, either as once, few or many, or as a class for expanded clones.

CDR3: CASSRDSGNTEAFF; DNA: TGTGCCAGTAGCCGTGATTCGGGGAACACTGAAGCTTTCTTT; V: TRBV19; size: NA; D: NA; J: TRBJ1-1
CDR3: CASSKDTASTDTQYF; DNA: TGCGCCAGCAGCAAGGATACAGCAAGCACAGATACGCAGTATTTT; V: TRBV5-1; size: NA; D: NA; J: TRBJ2-3
CDR3: CASRGSGRSYNEQFF; DNA: TGTGCCAGCAGAGGTAGCGGGAGGAGCTACAATGAGCAGTTCTTC; V: TRBV27; size: once; D: TRBD2; J: TRBJ2-1
CDR3: CASSLAGGRSEQYF; DNA: TGTGCCAGCAGTCTAGCGGGGGGGAGGTCGGAGCAGTACTTC; V: TRBV28; size: NA; D: TRBD2; J: TRBJ2-7
CDR3: CAWSPIDGGAQPQHF; DNA: TGTGCCTGGAGTCCAATTGACGGTGGGGCTCAGCCCCAGCATTTT; V: TRBV30; size: NA; D: NA; J: TRBJ1-5
CDR3: CASSLGLAGYEQYF; DNA: TGTGCCAGCAGCTTAGGACTAGCGGGCTACGAGCAGTACTTC; V: TRBV7-8; size: NA; D: TRBD2; J: TRBJ2-7
CDR3: CASSLKQGNEKLFF; DNA: TGTGCCAGCAGCTTAAAACAGGGGAATGAAAAACTGTTTTTT; V: TRBV7-9; size: NA; D: TRBD1; J: TRBJ1-4
CDR3: CASSQPGQGASNEKLFF; DNA: TGTGCCAGCAGCCAACCGGGACAGGGGGCTTCTAATGAAAAACTGTTTTTT; V: TRBV4-2; size: NA; D: TRBD1; J: TRBJ1-4
CDR3: CASSLIGRQEKLFF; DNA: TGCGCCAGCAGCTTGATAGGAAGACAGGAAAAACTGTTTTTT; V: TRBV5-1; size: NA; D: NA; J: TRBJ1-4
CDR3: CASSLQGANYGYTF; DNA: TGTGCCAGCAGTTTACAGGGGGCCAACTATGGCTACACCTTC; V: TRBV27; size: few; D: TRBD1; J: TRBJ1-2
CDR3: CASSVERTGGNTGELFF; DNA: TGTGCCAGCAGCGTAGAAAGGACAGGGGGCAACACCGGGGAGCTGTTTTTT; V: TRBV9; size: NA; D: TRBD1; J: TRBJ2-2
CDR3: CASSPPLAGGQETQYF; DNA: TGTGCCAGCTCACCACCGCTAGCGGGAGGCCAAGAGACCCAGTACTTC; V: TRBV18; size: NA; D: TRBD2; J: TRBJ2-5
CDR3: CASSLGLTSYEQYF; DNA: TGTGCCAGCAGCTTAGGTTTAACGAGCTACGAGCAGTACTTC; V: TRBV13; size: NA; D: NA; J: TRBJ2-7
CDR3: CATSRNQIGGDSPLHF; DNA: TGTGCCACCAGCAGAAATCAGATAGGGGGAGATTCACCCCTCCACTTT; V: TRBV15; size: NA; D: NA; J: TRBJ1-6
CDR3: CASSLTVGQGLNEQFF; DNA: TGTGCCAGCAGCTTAACGGTCGGGCAGGGGTTAAATGAGCAGTTCTTC; V: TRBV7-3; size: NA; D: NA; J: TRBJ2-1
CDR3: CASSTGTGATYGYTF; DNA: TGTGCCAGTAGTACCGGGACAGGGGCGACCTATGGCTACACCTTC; V: TRBV19; size: NA; D: TRBD1; J: TRBJ1-2
CDR3: CASRPGGWEQFF; DNA: TGTGCCAGCAGACCAGGGGGATGGGAGCAGTTCTTC; V: TRBV2; size: NA; D: TRBD1; J: TRBJ2-1
CDR3: CASSGTGGVNEKLFF; DNA: TGTGCCAGCAGTGGGACGGGGGGGGTGAATGAAAAACTGTTTTTT; V: TRBV25-1; size: NA; D: NA; J: TRBJ1-4
CDR3: CASSATGAPNQPQHF; DNA: TGTGCCAGCAGCGCGACAGGGGCGCCCAATCAGCCCCAGCATTTT; V: TRBV5-8; size: NA; D: TRBD1; J: TRBJ1-5
CDR3: CASSPLAGGPETQYF; DNA: TGTGCCAGCAGCCCACTAGCGGGGGGGCCCGAGACCCAGTACTTC; V: TRBV7-8; size: NA; D: TRBD2; J: TRBJ2-5
CDR3: CASSPGTGVQETQYF; DNA: TGTGCCAGCAGTCCTGGGACAGGGGTACAAGAGACCCAGTACTTC; V: TRBV28; size: NA; D: TRBD1; J: TRBJ2-5
CDR3: CASSQTDRMNTEAFF; DNA: TGTGCCAGCAGTCAAACCGACAGGATGAACACTGAAGCTTTCTTT; V: TRBV27; size: few; D: NA; J: TRBJ1-1
CDR3: CSVTRGQGGETQYF; DNA: TGCAGCGTTACCCGGGGACAGGGGGGAGAGACCCAGTACTTC; V: TRBV29-1; size: once; D: TRBD1; J: TRBJ2-5
CDR3: CASSIGQGDQPQHF; DNA: TGCGCCAGCAGCATCGGACAGGGCGATCAGCCCCAGCATTTT; V: TRBV5-1; size: NA; D: TRBD1; J: TRBJ1-5
CDR3: CASSYWTGDSGANVLTF; DNA: TGCGCCAGCAGCTATTGGACAGGGGACTCTGGGGCCAACGTCCTGACTTTC; V: TRBV4-1; size: NA; D: TRBD1; J: TRBJ2-6
CDR3: CASSVAEGHGELFF; DNA: TGTGCCAGCAGTGTCGCGGAGGGCCACGGGGAGCTGTTTTTT; V: TRBV25-1; size: NA; D: NA; J: TRBJ2-2
CDR3: CASSPTGGNQPQHF; DNA: TGTGCCAGCAGCCCCACAGGGGGCAATCAGCCCCAGCATTTT; V: TRBV7-3; size: once; D: TRBD1; J: TRBJ1-5
CDR3: CASSQDFGVYPTDTQYF; DNA: TGCGCCAGCAGCCAAGATTTCGGTGTATATCCAACAGATACGCAGTATTTT; V: TRBV4-1; size: once; D: NA; J: TRBJ2-3
CDR3: CASSLGLAGEPEQYF; DNA: TGTGCCAGCAGCTTAGGACTAGCGGGAGAACCCGAGCAGTACTTC; V: TRBV5-4; size: once; D: TRBD2; J: TRBJ2-7
CDR3: CASSLGRRSQPQHF; DNA: TGTGCCAGCAGCTTAGGGAGGAGGTCTCAGCCCCAGCATTTT; V: TRBV7-2; size: NA; D: NA; J: TRBJ1-5
CDR3: CSVARAGGLETQYF; DNA: TGCAGCGTTGCTAGGGCAGGGGGCCTTGAGACCCAGTACTTC; V: TRBV29-1; size: NA; D: TRBD1; J: TRBJ2-5
CDR3: CASSYGTGTEAFF; DNA: TGTGCCAGCAGTTACGGAACGGGCACTGAAGCTTTCTTT; V: TRBV6-5; size: NA; D: NA; J: TRBJ1-1